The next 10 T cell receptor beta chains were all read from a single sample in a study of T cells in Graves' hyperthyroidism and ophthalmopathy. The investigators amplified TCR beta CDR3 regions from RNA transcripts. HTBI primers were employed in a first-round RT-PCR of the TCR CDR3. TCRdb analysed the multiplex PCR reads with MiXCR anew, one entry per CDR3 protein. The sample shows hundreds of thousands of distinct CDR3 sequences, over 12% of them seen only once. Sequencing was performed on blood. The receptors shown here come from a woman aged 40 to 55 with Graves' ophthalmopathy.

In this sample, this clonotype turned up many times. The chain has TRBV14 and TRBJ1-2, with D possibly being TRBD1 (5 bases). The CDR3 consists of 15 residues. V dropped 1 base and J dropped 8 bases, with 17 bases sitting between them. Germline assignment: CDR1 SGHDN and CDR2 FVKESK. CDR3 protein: CASSQGVRTIEGYTF. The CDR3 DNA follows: TGTGCCAGCAGCCAAGGGGTCCGGACAATAGAAGGCTACACCTTC.

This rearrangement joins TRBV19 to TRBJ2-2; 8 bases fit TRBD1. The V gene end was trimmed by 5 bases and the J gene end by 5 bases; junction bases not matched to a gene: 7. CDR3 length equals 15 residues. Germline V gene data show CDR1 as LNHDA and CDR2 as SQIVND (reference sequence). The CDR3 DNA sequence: TGTGCCAGTAGTGACGGACAGGGTTCGACCGGGGAGCTGTTTTTT. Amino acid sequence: CASSDGQGSTGELFF.

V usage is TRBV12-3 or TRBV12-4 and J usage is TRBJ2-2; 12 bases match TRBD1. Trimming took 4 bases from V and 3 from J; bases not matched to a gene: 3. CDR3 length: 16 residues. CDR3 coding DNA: TGTGCCAGCAGTTCCGGGACAGGGGGCTACACCGGGGAGCTGTTTTTT. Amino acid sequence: CASSSGTGGYTGELFF.

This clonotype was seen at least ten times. CDR3 bases: TGCAGTGCTAGAGCCTCCGAGACTAGGAACGAGCAGTACTTC. The encoded protein is CSARASETRNEQYF. V gene TRBV20-1 combines with J gene TRBJ2-7; TRBD2 is a possible D gene (6 bases). CDR3 length equals 14 residues. With 1 base removed from V and 5 bases from J, the gap between germline ends came to 15 bases. Germline lookup yields CDR1 DFQATT and CDR2 SNEGSKA (reference sequence).

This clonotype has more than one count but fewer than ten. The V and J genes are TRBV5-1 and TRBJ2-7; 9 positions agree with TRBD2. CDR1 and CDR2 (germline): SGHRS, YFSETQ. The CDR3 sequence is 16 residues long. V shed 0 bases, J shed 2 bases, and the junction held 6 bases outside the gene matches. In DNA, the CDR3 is TGCGCCAGCAGCTTGGTATTAGCGGGAGATCCCTACGAGCAGTACTTC. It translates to CASSLVLAGDPYEQYF.

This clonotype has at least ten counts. The CDR3 region is CASSARGTIAYEQYF. The CDR3 DNA reads TGTGCCAGTAGTGCCAGGGGAACAATCGCCTACGAGCAGTACTTC. The rearrangement links TRBV19 to TRBJ2-7, with a possible D match to TRBD1 (6 bases). V lost 5 bases to trimming and J lost 2 bases, with 16 bases between them. The CDR3 has 15 residues. Germline loops: CDR1 LNHDA, CDR2 SQIVND (reference sequence).

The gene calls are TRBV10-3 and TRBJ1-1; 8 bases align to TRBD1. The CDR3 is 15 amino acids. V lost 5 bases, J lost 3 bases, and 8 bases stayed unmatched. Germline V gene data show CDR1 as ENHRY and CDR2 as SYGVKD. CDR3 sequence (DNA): TGTGCCATCAGTATACAGGGGGGCCGGGACACTGAAGCTTTCTTT. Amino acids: CAISIQGGRDTEAFF.

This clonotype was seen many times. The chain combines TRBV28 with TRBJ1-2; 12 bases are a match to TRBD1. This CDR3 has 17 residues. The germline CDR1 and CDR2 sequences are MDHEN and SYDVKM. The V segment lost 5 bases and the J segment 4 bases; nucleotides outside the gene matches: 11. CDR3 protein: CASSEGTGGSNPYGYTF. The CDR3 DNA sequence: TGTGCCAGCAGTGAAGGGACAGGGGGCTCTAATCCCTATGGCTACACCTTC.

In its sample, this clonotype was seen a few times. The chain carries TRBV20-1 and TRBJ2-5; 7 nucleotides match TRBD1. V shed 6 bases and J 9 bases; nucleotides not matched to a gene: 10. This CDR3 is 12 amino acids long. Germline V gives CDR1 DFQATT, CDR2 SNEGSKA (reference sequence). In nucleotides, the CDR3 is TGCAGTGCCAGACGCCCCCAGGGGGCCCAGTACTTC. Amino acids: CSARRPQGAQYF.

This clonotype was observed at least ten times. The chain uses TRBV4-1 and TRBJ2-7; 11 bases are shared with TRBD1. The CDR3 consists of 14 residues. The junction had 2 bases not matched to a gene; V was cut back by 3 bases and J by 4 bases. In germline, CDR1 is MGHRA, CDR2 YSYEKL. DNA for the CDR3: TGCGCCAGCAGCCAGGACAGGGGGCGATACGAGCAGTACTTC. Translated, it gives CASSQDRGRYEQYF.